This T cell receptor beta chain was identified in a study of metastatic and nonmetastatic thyroid tumors. Looking at the study overall: Repertoires from malignant and benign thyroid patients were compared across blood and tumor or nodule tissue. Study results and caveats: TCR beta diversity was reportedly significantly higher in malignant thyroid tumors than benign nodules, in blood and tumor.

This clone occurred many times. What it binds is unknown. V was clipped by 6 bases and J by 8 bases, with 7 bases between them. CDR3 length: 11 residues. The germline V gene encodes CDR1 LGHDT and CDR2 YNNKEL (reference sequence). Authors' data handling: A papillary thyroid cancer distant-metastasis classifier was built from CDR3 differences across clinicopathological groups. TCRdb re-called clones via MiXCR from the PCR reads. The V and J calls reflect TCRdb's pipeline rather than the authors' work. The table records about 31,000 clones, approximately 19% of them present only once. Every patient was untreated before thyroid surgery.

The sequence was obtained from a female donor with papillary thyroid cancer or a benign thyroid nodule (not recorded which). Some clones in this sample may be carry-over from other donors' samples. This chain connects TRBV3-1 to TRBJ2-2; D possibly corresponds to TRBD1 (5 bases). The sample taken for sequencing was blood. CDR3 in amino acids: CASSRTGELFF. The CDR3 nucleotides read TGTGCCAGCAGTCGGACAGGGGAGCTGTTTTTT.